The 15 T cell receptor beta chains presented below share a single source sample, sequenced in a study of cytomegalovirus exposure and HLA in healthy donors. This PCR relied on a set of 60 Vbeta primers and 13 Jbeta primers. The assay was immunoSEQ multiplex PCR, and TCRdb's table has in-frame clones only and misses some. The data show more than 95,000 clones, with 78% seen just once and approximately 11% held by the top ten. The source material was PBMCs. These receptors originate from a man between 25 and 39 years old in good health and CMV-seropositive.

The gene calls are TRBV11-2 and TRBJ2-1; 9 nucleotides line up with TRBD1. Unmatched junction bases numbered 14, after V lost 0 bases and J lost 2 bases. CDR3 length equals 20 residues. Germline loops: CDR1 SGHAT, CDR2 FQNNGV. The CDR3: CASSLERAGQGILAYNEQFF. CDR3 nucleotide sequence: TGTGCCAGCAGCTTAGAGCGGGCGGGACAGGGAATATTGGCCTACAATGAGCAGTTCTTC.

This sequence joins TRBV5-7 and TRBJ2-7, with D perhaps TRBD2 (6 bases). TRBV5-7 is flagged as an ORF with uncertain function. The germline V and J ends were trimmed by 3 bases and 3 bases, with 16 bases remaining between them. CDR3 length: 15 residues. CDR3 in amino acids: CASSSHPGAVYEQYF. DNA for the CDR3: TGTGCCAGCAGCTCCCACCCGGGAGCGGTCTACGAGCAGTACTTC.

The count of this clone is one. The CDR3: CAIRRGLAGYDEQFF. In DNA form, the CDR3 reads TGTGCCATCAGGAGGGGACTAGCGGGGTACGATGAGCAGTTCTTC. This chain links TRBV10-3 with TRBJ2-1; 13 nucleotides line up with TRBD2. Looked up from germline, CDR1 is ENHRY and CDR2 is SYGVKD. The junction had 7 bases not matched to a gene; V was cut back by 6 bases and J by 8 bases. This CDR3 spans 15 amino acids.

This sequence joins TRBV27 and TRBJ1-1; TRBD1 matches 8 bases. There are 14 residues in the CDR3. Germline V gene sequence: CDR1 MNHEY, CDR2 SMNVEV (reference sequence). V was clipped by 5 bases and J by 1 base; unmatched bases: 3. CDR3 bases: TGTGCCAGCAGTGTCGGGACAGGGAACACTGAAGCTTTCTTT. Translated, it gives CASSVGTGNTEAFF.

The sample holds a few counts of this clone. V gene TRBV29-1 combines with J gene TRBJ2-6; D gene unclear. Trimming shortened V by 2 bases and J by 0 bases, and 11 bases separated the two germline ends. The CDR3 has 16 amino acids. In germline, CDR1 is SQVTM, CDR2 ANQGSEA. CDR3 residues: CSVEKDIDSGANVLTF. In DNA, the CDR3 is TGCAGCGTTGAAAAAGATATAGACTCTGGGGCCAACGTCCTGACTTTC.

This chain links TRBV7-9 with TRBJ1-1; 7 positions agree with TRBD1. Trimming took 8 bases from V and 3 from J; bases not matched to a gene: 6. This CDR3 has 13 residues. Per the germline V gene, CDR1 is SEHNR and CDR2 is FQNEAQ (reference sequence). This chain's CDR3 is CASVLGQHTEAFF. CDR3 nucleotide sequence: TGTGCCAGCGTCCTGGGACAGCACACTGAAGCTTTCTTT.

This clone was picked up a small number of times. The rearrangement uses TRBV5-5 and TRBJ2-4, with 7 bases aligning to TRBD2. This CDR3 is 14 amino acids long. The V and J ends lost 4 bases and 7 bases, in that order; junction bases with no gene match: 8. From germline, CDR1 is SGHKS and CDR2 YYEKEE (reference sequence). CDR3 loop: CASSAGMGGNIQYF. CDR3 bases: TGTGCCAGCAGCGCTGGCATGGGGGGGAACATTCAGTACTTC. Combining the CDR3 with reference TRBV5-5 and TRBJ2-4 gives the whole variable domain DAGVTQSPTHLIKTRGQQVTLRCSPISGHKSVSWYQQVLGQGPQFIFQYYEKEERGRGNFPDRFSARQFPNYSSELNVNALLLGDSALYLCASSAGMGGNIQYFGAGTRLSVL.

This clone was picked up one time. The CDR3 region is CASSYSAGNNYGYTF. DNA of the CDR3: TGTGCCAGCAGTTACTCCGCAGGGAATAACTATGGCTACACCTTC. The chain has TRBV6-5 and TRBJ1-2, with D maybe TRBD1 (5 bases). The CDR3 is 15 amino acids. V was shortened by 0 bases and J by 1 base, with 9 bases between the two germline ends. Germline CDR1 MNHEY, CDR2 SVGAGI.

The CDR3 nucleotides read TGTGCCAGCAGTTTATACCGACTGGCAGCCGGGGAGCTGTTTTTT. This gives the protein CASSLYRLAAGELFF. The chain joins TRBV27 to TRBJ2-2; D ambiguous. Between the trimmed V and J ends, which lost 1 base and 6 bases, there was a span of 12 bases. CDR3 length equals 15 residues. Per germline, CDR1 MNHEY and CDR2 SMNVEV (reference sequence).

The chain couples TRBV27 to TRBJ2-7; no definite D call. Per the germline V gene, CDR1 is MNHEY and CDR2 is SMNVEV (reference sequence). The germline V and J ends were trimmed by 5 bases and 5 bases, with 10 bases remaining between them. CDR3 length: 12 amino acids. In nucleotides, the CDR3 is TGTGCCAGCAGTGGAAACTACGACGAGCAGTACTTC. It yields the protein CASSGNYDEQYF.

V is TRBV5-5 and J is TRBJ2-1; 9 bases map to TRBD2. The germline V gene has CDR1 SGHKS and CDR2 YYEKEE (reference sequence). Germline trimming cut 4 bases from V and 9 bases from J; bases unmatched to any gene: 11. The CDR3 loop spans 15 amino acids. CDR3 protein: CASSPSPSGISEQFF. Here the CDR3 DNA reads TGTGCCAGCAGCCCTTCGCCTAGCGGGATTAGTGAGCAGTTCTTC.

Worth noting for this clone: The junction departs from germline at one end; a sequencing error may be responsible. The CDR3 region is CSSSSPAQGGNQPQHF. Written as DNA, the CDR3 is TGTTCCAGCAGCTCCCCCGCCCAGGGAGGTAATCAGCCCCAGCATTTT. V and J are TRBV7-9 and TRBJ1-5, with D possibly matching TRBD1 (5 bases). Germline assignment: CDR1 SEHNR and CDR2 FQNEAQ (reference sequence). This CDR3 has 16 residues. Full variable domain (missing parts from reference TRBV7-9 and TRBJ1-5): DTGVSQNPRHKITKRGQNVTFRCDPISEHNRLYWYRQTLGQGPEFLTYFQNEAQLEKSRLLSDRFSAERPKGSFSTLEIQRTEQGDSAMYLCSSSSPAQGGNQPQHFGDGTRLSIL.

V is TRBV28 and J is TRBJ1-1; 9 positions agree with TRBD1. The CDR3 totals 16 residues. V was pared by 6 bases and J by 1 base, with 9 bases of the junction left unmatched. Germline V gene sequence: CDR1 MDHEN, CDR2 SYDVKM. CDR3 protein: CASSDNKQGANTEAFF. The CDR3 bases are TGTGCCAGCAGCGACAACAAACAGGGGGCGAACACTGAAGCTTTCTTT. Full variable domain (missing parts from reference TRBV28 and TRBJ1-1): DVKVTQSSRYLVKRTGEKVFLECVQDMDHENMFWYRQDPGLGLRLIYFSYDVKMKEKGDIPEGYSVSREKKERFSLILESASTNQTSMYLCASSDNKQGANTEAFFGQGTRLTVV.

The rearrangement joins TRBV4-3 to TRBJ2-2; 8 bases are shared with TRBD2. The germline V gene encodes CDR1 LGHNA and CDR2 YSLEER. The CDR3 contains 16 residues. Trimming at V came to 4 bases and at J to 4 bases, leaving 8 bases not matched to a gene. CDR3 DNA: TGCGCCAGCAGCCTCGGACTAGCCGGGGCCACCGGGGAGCTGTTTTTT. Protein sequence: CASSLGLAGATGELFF.

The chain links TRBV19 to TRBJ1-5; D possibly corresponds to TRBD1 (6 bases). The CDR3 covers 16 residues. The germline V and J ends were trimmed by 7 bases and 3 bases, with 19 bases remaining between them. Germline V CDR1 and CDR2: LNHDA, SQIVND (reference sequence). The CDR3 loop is CASTPLRGGDNQPQHF. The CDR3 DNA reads TGTGCCAGTACCCCCCTTAGGGGGGGAGACAATCAGCCCCAGCATTTT.